The 2 T cell receptor beta chains given below trace back to one sample, sequenced in a study of response to subunit inactivated influenza vaccine. TCRdb itself ran the RT-PCR reads through MiXCR, one entry per CDR3 protein. This table has approximately 520,000 distinct CDR3 sequences, 25% appearing once. This material consisted of CD4+ T cells sorted from PBMCs, taken 4 to 6 days after vaccination. The receptor set was obtained from a man aged 50-59 years who received an inactivated influenza vaccine.

The chain combines TRBV6-2 or TRBV6-3 with TRBJ2-7; D unresolved. This CDR3 spans 15 amino acids. Germline V gene lookup returns CDR1 MNHEY and CDR2 SVGEGT. Trimming took off 6 bases at V and 2 bases at J, with 17 bases between the two ends. CDR3: CASRTDTGFTYEQYF. In DNA, the CDR3 is TGTGCCAGCAGGACGGATACGGGTTTCACCTACGAGCAGTACTTC.

This clonotype occurred many times. V gene TRBV29-1 combines with J gene TRBJ1-1, with D possibly matching TRBD1 (5 bases). Germline CDR1 is SQVTM and CDR2 is ANQGSEA. The CDR3 contains 13 residues. V was cut by 3 bases and J by 2 bases, with 10 bases left in between. DNA for the CDR3: TGCAGCGTTGACCGACAGAGAAACACTGAAGCTTTCTTT. Translated: CSVDRQRNTEAFF.